This T cell receptor (beta chain) appears in the sequencing data of a study of shared clonotypes between healthy human individuals. Study-wide results and limits: Clonotype sharing across a few donors was observed for roughly 5% of naive CD4 clonotypes. Unshared clonotypes carried lower generation probabilities than those common to all four donors.

Replicate PCRs from sorted subsets contained approximately 190 ng DNA, which is tens of thousands of T cell genomes. Profiled with immunoSEQ multiplex PCR; TCRdb holds only in-frame clones, not every one. This table has roughly 100,000 clones, less than 75% appearing once. Donors included only healthy HIV-negative adults lacking recent acute infections or vaccinations. The sample holds one count of this clone. Its antigen is not known. Sequencing input: memory CD8+ T cells sorted from blood. Specified subset: CD45RO+ cells pooled with CCR7-negative TemRA cells. This receptor was obtained from a woman in her thirties in good health.

CDR3 residues: CASSIKGLAGGLDTQYF. CDR3 nucleotide sequence: TGCGCCAGCAGCATAAAAGGACTAGCGGGAGGGTTAGATACGCAGTATTTT. The chain recombines TRBV5-1 with TRBJ2-3; 15 nucleotides line up with TRBD2. This CDR3 spans 17 amino acids. CDR1 is SGHRS and CDR2 is YFSETQ in the germline V gene. The junction had 8 bases not matched to a gene; V was cut back by 4 bases and J by 5 bases.